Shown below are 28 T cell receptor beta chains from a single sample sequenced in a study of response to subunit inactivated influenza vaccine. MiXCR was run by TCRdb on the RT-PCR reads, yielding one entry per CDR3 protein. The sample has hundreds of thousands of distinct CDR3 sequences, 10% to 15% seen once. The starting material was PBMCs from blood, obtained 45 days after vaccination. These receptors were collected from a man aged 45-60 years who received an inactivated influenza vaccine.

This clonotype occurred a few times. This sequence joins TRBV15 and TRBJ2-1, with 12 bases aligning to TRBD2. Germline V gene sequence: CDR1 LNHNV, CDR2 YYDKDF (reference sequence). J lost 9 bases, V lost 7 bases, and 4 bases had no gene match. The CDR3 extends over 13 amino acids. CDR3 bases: TGTGCCACCAAGACGGGACTAGCGGGTGAGCAGTTCTTC. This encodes CATKTGLAGEQFF.

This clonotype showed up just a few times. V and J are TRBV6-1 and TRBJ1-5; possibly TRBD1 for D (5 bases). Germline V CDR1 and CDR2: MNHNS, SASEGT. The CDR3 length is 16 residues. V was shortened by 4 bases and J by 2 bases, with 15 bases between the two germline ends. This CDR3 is CASSARDYGRNQPQHF. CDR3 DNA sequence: TGTGCCAGCAGTGCCCGGGACTACGGTCGCAATCAGCCCCAGCATTTT.

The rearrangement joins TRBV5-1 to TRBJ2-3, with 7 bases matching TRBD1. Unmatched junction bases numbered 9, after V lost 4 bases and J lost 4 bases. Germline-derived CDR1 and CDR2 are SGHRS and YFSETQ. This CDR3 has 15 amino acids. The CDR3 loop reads CASSRMTGNADTQYF. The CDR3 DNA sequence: TGCGCCAGCAGCCGGATGACAGGGAACGCAGATACGCAGTATTTT.

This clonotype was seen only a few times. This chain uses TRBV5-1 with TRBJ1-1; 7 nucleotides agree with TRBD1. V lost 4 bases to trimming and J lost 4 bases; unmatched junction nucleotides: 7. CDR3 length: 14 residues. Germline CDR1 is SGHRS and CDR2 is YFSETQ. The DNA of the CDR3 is TGCGCCAGCAGCGATCAGGGGGGGGTCACTGAAGCTTTCTTT. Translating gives CASSDQGGVTEAFF.

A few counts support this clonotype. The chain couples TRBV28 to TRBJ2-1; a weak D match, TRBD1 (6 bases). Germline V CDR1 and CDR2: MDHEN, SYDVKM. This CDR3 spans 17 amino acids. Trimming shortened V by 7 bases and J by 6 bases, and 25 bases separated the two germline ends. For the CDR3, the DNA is TGTGCCAGCATTTCTCGCCTCGGACAGCCTAGAGGCAATGAGCAGTTCTTC. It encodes CASISRLGQPRGNEQFF.

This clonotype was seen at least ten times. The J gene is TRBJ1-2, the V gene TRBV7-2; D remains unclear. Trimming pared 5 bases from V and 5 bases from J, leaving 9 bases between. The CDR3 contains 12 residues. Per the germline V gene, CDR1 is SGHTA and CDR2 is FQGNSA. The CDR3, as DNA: TGTGCCAGCAGCCTGGGGATGTATGGCTACACCTTC. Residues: CASSLGMYGYTF.

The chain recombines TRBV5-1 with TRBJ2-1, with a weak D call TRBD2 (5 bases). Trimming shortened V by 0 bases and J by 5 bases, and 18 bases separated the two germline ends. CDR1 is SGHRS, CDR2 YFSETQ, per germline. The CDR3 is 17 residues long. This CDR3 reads CASSLDFGSGINNEQFF. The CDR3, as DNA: TGCGCCAGCAGCTTGGACTTTGGGAGCGGCATTAACAATGAGCAGTTCTTC.

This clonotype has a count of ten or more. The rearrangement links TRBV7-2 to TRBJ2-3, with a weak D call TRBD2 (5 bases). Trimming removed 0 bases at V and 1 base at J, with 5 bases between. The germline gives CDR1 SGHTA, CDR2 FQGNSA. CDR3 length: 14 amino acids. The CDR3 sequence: CASSLASGTDTQYF. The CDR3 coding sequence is TGTGCCAGCAGCTTAGCTAGCGGCACAGATACGCAGTATTTT.

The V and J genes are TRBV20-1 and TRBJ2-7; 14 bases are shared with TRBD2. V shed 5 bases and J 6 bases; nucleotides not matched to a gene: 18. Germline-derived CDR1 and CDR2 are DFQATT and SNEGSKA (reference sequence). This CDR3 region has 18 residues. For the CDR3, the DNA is TGCAGTGCTCCCGCCGGGACTAGCGGGGGATTCAGTAGGGGCGAGCAGTACTTC. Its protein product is CSAPAGTSGGFSRGEQYF.

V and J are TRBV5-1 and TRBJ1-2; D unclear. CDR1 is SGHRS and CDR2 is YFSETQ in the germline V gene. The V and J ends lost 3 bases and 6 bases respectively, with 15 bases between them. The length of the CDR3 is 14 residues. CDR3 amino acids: CASSSGSSKDGYTF. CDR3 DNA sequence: TGCGCCAGCAGCTCGGGGTCCTCAAAGGATGGCTACACCTTC.

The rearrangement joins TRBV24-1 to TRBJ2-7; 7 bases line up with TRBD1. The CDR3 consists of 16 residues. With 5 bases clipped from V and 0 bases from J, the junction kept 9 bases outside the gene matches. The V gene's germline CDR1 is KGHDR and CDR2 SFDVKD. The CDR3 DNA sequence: TGTGCCACCAGTGTCGGACCGGGACAGAGCTCCTACGAGCAGTACTTC. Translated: CATSVGPGQSSYEQYF.

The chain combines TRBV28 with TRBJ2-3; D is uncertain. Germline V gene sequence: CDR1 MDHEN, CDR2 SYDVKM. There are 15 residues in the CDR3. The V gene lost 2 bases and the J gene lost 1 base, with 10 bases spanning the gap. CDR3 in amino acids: CASSLGVWGTDTQYF. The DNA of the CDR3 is TGTGCCAGCAGTTTAGGGGTTTGGGGCACAGATACGCAGTATTTT.

The CDR3 bases are TGTGCCAGCAGCGCGACAATCGCCCTTGAGCAGTTCTTC. Residues: CASSATIALEQFF. This sequence joins TRBV9 and TRBJ2-1; D uncertain. The V end was cut by 3 bases, the J end by 9 bases, with 13 bases between. The CDR3 is 13 amino acids. CDR1 is SGDLS and CDR2 is YYNGEE in the germline V gene.

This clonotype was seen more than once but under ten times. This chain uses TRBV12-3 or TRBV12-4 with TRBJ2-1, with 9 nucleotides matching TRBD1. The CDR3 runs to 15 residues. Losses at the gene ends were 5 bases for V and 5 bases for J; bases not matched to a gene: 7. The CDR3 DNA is TGTGCCAGCAGTCCGGACAGGGGAGGACACAATGAGCAGTTCTTC. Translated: CASSPDRGGHNEQFF.

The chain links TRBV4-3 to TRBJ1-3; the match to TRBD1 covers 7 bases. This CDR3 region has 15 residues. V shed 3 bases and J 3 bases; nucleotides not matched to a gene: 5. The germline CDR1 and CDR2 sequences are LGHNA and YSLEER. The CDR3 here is CASSQDTGDGNTIYF. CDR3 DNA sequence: TGCGCCAGCAGCCAGGATACAGGGGATGGAAACACCATATATTTT.

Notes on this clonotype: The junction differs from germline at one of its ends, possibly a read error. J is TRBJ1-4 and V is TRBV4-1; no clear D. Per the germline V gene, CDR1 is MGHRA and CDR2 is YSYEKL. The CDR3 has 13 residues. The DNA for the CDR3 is TGCGCCAGCAGCCAGGCCCTAAGTGAAAAACTGTATTTT. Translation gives CASSQALSEKLYF.

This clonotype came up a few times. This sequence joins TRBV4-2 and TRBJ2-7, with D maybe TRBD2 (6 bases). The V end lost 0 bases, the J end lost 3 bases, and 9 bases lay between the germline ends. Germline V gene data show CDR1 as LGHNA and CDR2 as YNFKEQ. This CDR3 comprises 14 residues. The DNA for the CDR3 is TGTGCCAGCAGCCAAGAGGCTAGCGTCTACGAGCAGTACTTC. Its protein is CASSQEASVYEQYF.

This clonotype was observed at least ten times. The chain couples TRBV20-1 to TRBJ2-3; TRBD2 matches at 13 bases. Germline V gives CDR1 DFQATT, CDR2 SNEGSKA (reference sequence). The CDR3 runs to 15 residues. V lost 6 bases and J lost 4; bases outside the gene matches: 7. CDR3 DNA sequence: TGCAGTGCGTCCGGGACTAGCGGGACTCCAGATACGCAGTATTTT. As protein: CSASGTSGTPDTQYF.

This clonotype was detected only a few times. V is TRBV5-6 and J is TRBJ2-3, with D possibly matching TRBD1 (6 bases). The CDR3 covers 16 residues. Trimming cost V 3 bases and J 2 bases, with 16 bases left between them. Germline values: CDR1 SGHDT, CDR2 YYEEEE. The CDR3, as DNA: TGTGCCAGCAGCTCCACAGGGCAGGGGTACACAGATACGCAGTATTTT. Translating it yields CASSSTGQGYTDTQYF.

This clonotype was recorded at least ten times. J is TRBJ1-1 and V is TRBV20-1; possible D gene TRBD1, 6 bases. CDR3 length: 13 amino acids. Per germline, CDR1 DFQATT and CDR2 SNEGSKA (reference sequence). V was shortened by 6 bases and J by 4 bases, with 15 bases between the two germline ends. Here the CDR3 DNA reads TGCAGTGCCAGGGGTAGGGAGGGCACTGAAGCTTTCTTT. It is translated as CSARGREGTEAFF.

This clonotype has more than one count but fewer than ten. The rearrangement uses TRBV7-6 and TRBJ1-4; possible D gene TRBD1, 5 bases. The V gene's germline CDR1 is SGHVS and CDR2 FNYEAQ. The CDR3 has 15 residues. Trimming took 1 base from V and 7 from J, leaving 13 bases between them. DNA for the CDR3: TGTGCCAGCAGCTTAGACCGTCAGGGTAGTGAAAAACTGTTTTTT. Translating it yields CASSLDRQGSEKLFF.

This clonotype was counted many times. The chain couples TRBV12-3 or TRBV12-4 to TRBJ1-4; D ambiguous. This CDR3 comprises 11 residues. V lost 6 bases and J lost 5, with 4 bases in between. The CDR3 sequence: CASRKNEKLFF. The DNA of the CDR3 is TGTGCCAGCAGGAAGAATGAAAAACTGTTTTTT.

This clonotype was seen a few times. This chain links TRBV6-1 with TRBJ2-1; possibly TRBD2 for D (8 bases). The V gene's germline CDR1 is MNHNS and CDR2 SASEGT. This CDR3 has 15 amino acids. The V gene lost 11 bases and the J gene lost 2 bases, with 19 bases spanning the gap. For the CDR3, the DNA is TGTGCCGCAGACAGGGCGGGGGGTCCCTACAATGAGCAGTTCTTC. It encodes CAADRAGGPYNEQFF.

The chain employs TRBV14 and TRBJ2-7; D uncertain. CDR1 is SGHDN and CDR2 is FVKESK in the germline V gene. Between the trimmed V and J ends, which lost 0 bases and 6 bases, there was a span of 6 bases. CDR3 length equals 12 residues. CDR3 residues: CASSQDQAEQYF. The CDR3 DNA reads TGTGCCAGCAGCCAAGATCAAGCCGAGCAGTACTTC.

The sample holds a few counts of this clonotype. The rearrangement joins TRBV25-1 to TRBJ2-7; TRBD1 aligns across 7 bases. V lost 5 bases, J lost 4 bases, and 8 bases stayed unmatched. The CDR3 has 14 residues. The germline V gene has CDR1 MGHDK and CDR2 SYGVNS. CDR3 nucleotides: TGTGCCAGCAGTTACCCCGGCAGGGGGTACGAGCAGTACTTC. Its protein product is CASSYPGRGYEQYF.

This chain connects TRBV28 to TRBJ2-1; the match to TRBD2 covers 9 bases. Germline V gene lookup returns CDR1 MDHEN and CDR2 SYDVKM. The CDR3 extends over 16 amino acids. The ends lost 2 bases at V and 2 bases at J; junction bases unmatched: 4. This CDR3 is CASSLAGGRTYNEQFF. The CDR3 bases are TGTGCCAGCAGTTTAGCGGGAGGGAGGACCTACAATGAGCAGTTCTTC. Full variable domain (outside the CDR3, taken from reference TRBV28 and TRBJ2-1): DVKVTQSSRYLVKRTGEKVFLECVQDMDHENMFWYRQDPGLGLRLIYFSYDVKMKEKGDIPEGYSVSREKKERFSLILESASTNQTSMYLCASSLAGGRTYNEQFFGPGTRLTVL.

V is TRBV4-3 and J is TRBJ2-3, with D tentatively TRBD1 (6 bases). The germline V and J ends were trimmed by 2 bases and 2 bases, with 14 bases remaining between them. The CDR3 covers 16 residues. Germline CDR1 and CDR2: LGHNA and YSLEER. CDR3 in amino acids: CASSQPQGWLTDTQYF. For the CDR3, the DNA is TGCGCCAGCAGCCAACCCCAGGGGTGGCTCACAGATACGCAGTATTTT.

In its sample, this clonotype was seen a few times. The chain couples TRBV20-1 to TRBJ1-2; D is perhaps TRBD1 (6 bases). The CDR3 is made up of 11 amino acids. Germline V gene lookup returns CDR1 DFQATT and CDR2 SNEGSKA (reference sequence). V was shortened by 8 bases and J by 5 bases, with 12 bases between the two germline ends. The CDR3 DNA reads TGCAGTAAGGGGGGAGGTTATGGCTACACCTTC. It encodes CSKGGGYGYTF.